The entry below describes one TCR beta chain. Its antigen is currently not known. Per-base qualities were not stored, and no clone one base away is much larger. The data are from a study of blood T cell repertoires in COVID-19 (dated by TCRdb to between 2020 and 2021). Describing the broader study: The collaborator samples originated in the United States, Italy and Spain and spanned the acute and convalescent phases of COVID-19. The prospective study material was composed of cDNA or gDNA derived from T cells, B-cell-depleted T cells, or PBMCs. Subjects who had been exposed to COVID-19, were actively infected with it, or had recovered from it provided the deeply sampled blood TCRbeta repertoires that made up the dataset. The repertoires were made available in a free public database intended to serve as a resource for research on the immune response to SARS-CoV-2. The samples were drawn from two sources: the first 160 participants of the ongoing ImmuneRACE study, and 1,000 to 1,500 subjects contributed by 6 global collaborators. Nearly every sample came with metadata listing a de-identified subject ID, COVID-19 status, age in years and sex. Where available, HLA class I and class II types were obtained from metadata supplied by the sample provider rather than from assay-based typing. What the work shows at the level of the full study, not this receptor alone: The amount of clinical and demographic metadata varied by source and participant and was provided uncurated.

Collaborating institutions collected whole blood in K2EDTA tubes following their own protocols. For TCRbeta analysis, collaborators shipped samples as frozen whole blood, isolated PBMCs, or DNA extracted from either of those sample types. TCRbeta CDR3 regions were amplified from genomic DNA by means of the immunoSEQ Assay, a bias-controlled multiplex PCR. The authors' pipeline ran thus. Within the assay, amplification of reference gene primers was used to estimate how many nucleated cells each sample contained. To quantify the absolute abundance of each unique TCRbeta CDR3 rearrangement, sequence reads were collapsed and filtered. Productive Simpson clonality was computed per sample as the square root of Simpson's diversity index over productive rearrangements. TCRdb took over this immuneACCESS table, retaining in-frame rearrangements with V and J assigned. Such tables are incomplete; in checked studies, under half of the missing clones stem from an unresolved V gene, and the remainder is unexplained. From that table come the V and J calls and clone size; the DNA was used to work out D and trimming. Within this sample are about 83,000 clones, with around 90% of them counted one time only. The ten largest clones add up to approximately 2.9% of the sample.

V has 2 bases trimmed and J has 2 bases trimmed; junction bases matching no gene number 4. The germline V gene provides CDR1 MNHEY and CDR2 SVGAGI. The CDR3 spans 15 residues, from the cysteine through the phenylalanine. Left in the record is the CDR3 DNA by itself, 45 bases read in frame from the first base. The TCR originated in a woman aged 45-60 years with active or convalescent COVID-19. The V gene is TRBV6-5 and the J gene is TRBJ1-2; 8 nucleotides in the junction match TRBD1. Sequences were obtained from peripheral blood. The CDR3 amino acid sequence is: CASSYGQGANYGYTF. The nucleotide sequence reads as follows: TGTGCCAGCAGTTACGGGCAGGGGGCAAACTATGGCTACACCTTC.